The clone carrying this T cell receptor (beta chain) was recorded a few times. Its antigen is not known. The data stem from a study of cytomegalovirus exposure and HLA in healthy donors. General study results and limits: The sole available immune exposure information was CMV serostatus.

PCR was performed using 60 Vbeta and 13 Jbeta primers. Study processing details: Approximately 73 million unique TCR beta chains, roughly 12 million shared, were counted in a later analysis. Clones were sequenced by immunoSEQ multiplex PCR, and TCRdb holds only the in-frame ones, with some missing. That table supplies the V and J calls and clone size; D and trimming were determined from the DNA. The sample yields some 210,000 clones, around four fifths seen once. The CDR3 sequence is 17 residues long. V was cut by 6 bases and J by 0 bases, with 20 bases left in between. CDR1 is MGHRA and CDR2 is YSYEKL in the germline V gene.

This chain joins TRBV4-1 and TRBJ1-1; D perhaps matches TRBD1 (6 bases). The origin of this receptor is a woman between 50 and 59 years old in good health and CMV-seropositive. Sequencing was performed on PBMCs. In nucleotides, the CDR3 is TGCGCCAGCAGTCGACAGGCGCCAAGAACCATGAACACTGAAGCTTTCTTT. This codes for CASSRQAPRTMNTEAFF.